The rows below give T cell receptor beta chains drawn from one sample of a study of T cells after yellow fever vaccination. TCRdb re-called the 5' RACE reads with MiXCR, one entry per CDR3 protein. The sample lists just under 600,000 distinct CDR3 sequences, 13% occurring once. The specimen comprised PBMCs, sampled on the day of the yellow fever booster vaccination. The receptors shown here come from a man aged 30 to 39 who received the YFV17D yellow fever vaccine. CDR3s include the opening cysteine and the closing phenylalanine or tryptophan. Each record gives: CDR3 length, clone size, V gene, J gene, CDR3 protein. Not every row has a clone size; where given, it reads once, few, many or a size class.

CDR3 length: 13; clone size: .; V gene: TRBV20-1; J gene: TRBJ1-2; CDR3 protein: CSAPRVTNYGYTF
CDR3 length: 12; clone size: .; V gene: TRBV2; J gene: TRBJ1-1; CDR3 protein: CASIQGITEAFF
CDR3 length: 14; clone size: .; V gene: TRBV6-2/TRBV6-3; J gene: TRBJ2-7; CDR3 protein: CATSFRQANYEQYF
CDR3 length: 14; clone size: few; V gene: TRBV10-1; J gene: TRBJ2-3; CDR3 protein: CASSEDPATDTQYF
CDR3 length: 15; clone size: .; V gene: TRBV12-3/TRBV12-4; J gene: TRBJ2-2; CDR3 protein: CASSGGQGNTGELFF
CDR3 length: 14; clone size: few; V gene: TRBV18; J gene: TRBJ2-1; CDR3 protein: CASSLNAVPQEQFF
CDR3 length: 14; clone size: once; V gene: TRBV12-3/TRBV12-4; J gene: TRBJ1-4; CDR3 protein: CASSLVVRGEKLFF
CDR3 length: 15; clone size: few; V gene: TRBV7-6; J gene: TRBJ2-1; CDR3 protein: CASSLAHIGGNEQFF
CDR3 length: 12; clone size: .; V gene: TRBV29-1; J gene: TRBJ2-7; CDR3 protein: CSVLSGSYEQYF
CDR3 length: 15; clone size: .; V gene: TRBV20-1; J gene: TRBJ2-7; CDR3 protein: CSARGSIGSVYEQYF
CDR3 length: 12; clone size: .; V gene: TRBV20-1; J gene: TRBJ1-5; CDR3 protein: CSARDSYQPQHF
CDR3 length: 13; clone size: few; V gene: TRBV9; J gene: TRBJ2-3; CDR3 protein: CASSVDKWDTQYF
CDR3 length: 15; clone size: few; V gene: TRBV3-1; J gene: TRBJ1-1; CDR3 protein: CASSPETGSRTEAFF